The 9 T cell receptor beta chains reported below all come from one sample, sequenced in a study of blood T cell repertoires in COVID-19. The method was immunoSEQ multiplex PCR; TCRdb's version includes in-frame clones alone and lacks a portion of them. The sample consists of 110,000 or so clones, roughly 82% of them appearing once. What was sequenced was peripheral blood. These receptors were collected from a human donor in a cohort sampled during active COVID-19.

V usage is TRBV7-2 and J usage is TRBJ2-2; D is undetermined. Germline CDR1 SGHTA, CDR2 FQGNSA. V gave up 2 bases and J gave up 8 bases, with 18 bases separating them. The CDR3 covers 16 residues. CDR3 loop: CASSLLTTLQVGELFF. The CDR3 DNA is TGTGCCAGCAGCTTACTAACGACTCTCCAAGTTGGGGAGCTGTTTTTT.

This clone was detected only once. This chain uses TRBV2 with TRBJ2-7, with a weak D call TRBD1 (6 bases). The CDR3 has 12 residues. Germline CDR1 is SNHLY and CDR2 is FYNNEI. V lost 6 bases to trimming and J lost 0 bases, with 6 bases between them. As DNA, the CDR3 is TGTGCCAGCAGGGGGGCCTCCTACGAGCAGTACTTC. This translates into CASRGASYEQYF.

J is TRBJ1-2 and V is TRBV6-2 or TRBV6-3; D call uncertain. This CDR3 contains 15 residues. The ends were cut back, 0 bases at V and 2 bases at J, with 10 bases in the middle. Germline-derived CDR1 and CDR2 are MNHEY and SVGEGT. CDR3 sequence: CASSYSGGNNYGYTF. CDR3 nucleotides: TGTGCCAGCAGTTACTCGGGAGGAAACAACTATGGCTACACCTTC.

The chain uses TRBV6-2 or TRBV6-3 and TRBJ2-2; D perhaps matches TRBD1 (5 bases). V was shortened by 0 bases and J by 0 bases, with 14 bases between the two germline ends. Germline CDR1 MNHEY, CDR2 SVGEGT. This CDR3 is 18 amino acids long. CDR3 coding DNA: TGTGCCAGCAGTTACTCGAACAGGAACGATGCGAACACCGGGGAGCTGTTTTTT. It translates to CASSYSNRNDANTGELFF.

The J gene is TRBJ2-5, the V gene TRBV6-5, with 7 bases aligning to TRBD1. This CDR3 is built from 14 residues. J gave up 1 base and V 6 bases, and 5 bases lay outside the gene matches. CDR1 and CDR2 from the germline V gene are MNHEY and SVGAGI. The CDR3 is CASSRDSSQETQYF. DNA of the CDR3: TGTGCCAGCAGCCGGGACAGCTCCCAAGAGACCCAGTACTTC.

The gene calls are TRBV5-8 and TRBJ2-4, with 11 bases aligning to TRBD1. The CDR3 is made up of 15 amino acids. Germline V gene lookup returns CDR1 SGHTS and CDR2 YDEGEE. V trimming: 2 bases; J trimming: 6 bases; junction bases outside the gene matches: 4. The CDR3 loop is CASSLWTGGINIQYF. The CDR3 region has the DNA TGTGCCAGCAGCTTATGGACAGGGGGCATAAACATTCAGTACTTC.

The V and J genes are TRBV5-1 and TRBJ1-6, with D perhaps matching TRBD1 (5 bases). Germline loops: CDR1 SGHRS, CDR2 YFSETQ. The V end was cut by 2 bases, the J end by 7 bases, with 7 bases between. This CDR3 contains 13 residues. The CDR3 sequence: CASSFDSNSPLHF. In DNA form, the CDR3 reads TGCGCCAGCAGCTTCGACAGCAATTCACCCCTCCACTTT.

This clone was seen more than once but under ten times. The chain uses TRBV5-4 and TRBJ2-5; D possibly corresponds to TRBD2 (7 bases). Germline lookup yields CDR1 SGHNT and CDR2 YYREEE (reference sequence). Trimming cost V 4 bases and J 3 bases, with 19 bases left between them. The CDR3 has 16 amino acids. CDR3 region: CASSTGGGGAEETQYF. CDR3 nucleotides: TGTGCCAGCAGCACTGGTGGAGGGGGGGCCGAAGAGACCCAGTACTTC.

This clone was detected only once. The chain uses TRBV11-2 and TRBJ1-2; tentatively, D is TRBD1 (6 bases). The CDR3 sequence is 15 residues long. Trimming took off 0 bases at V and 6 bases at J, with 14 bases between the two ends. Germline loops: CDR1 SGHAT, CDR2 FQNNGV. CDR3 in amino acids: CASSLDQGLVDGYTF. The CDR3 coding sequence is TGTGCCAGCAGCTTAGATCAGGGGTTGGTGGATGGCTACACCTTC.